This record covers a single T cell receptor (beta chain). The data derive from a study of blood T cell repertoires in COVID-19. Overall study context: Italy, Spain and the United States were the sources of the convalescent and acute COVID-19 samples. The cDNA or gDNA used as material had been derived from T cells, B-cell-depleted T cells, or PBMCs.

Per the original methods: Amplified reference gene primers provided the basis for estimating nucleated cell counts. The assay was immunoSEQ multiplex PCR, and TCRdb's table has in-frame clones only and misses some. V and J calls and clone size are copied from that table; D and trimming were computed from the DNA. The sample contains fewer than 150,000 clones, 80% to 90% of which appear only once. Germline V CDR1 and CDR2: SEHNR, FQNEAQ (reference sequence). V dropped 4 bases and J dropped 10 bases, with 19 bases sitting between them. CDR3 length: 14 amino acids. The clonotype originates from a woman between 40 and 55 years old with acute or convalescent COVID-19. The chain has TRBV7-9 and TRBJ1-1, with D possibly matching TRBD1 (5 bases). The sequenced sample was peripheral blood. The CDR3 DNA reads as TGTGCCAGCAGCTCGGGACTCCCTTACAAGGGAGCTTTCTTT. This sequence encodes CASSSGLPYKGAFF.